The 8 T cell receptor beta chains in this list originate from one sample, sequenced in a study of identical twins. TCRdb re-derived calls from the 5' RACE reads in MiXCR, one entry per CDR3 protein. The sample has under 250,000 distinct CDR3 sequences; over 8% are singletons. The sequenced sample consisted of memory (CD45RO+) T cells sorted from blood. Every receptor here comes from a woman younger than 30 in good health.

In its sample, this clonotype was seen many times. The chain carries TRBV20-1 and TRBJ1-5; D remains ambiguous. Trimming cost V 5 bases and J 1 base, with 6 bases left between them. The CDR3 totals 12 residues. Germline CDR1 is DFQATT and CDR2 is SNEGSKA (reference sequence). The DNA of the CDR3 is TGCAGTGCTCGGACCAGCAATCAGCCCCAGCATTTT. It encodes CSARTSNQPQHF.

This clonotype was counted only a few times. The chain has TRBV4-3 and TRBJ2-3, with D perhaps given as TRBD1 or TRBD2 (5 bases each). Germline CDR1 and CDR2: LGHNA and YSLEER. This CDR3 region has 15 residues. The V end lost 3 bases, the J end lost 3 bases, and 13 bases lay between the germline ends. The CDR3 reads CASSQRGVGTDTQYF. In DNA form, the CDR3 reads TGCGCCAGCAGCCAGAGAGGGGTGGGTACAGATACGCAGTATTTT.

This clonotype was seen at least ten times. The rearrangement links TRBV20-1 to TRBJ2-7; 8 nucleotides align to TRBD1. The length of the CDR3 is 12 residues. Trimming cost V 7 bases and J 5 bases; bases outside gene matches: 7. CDR1 and CDR2 from the germline V gene are DFQATT and SNEGSKA (reference sequence). The CDR3 nucleotides are TGCAGTGTGAAGGACAGGGCCCACGAGCAGTACTTC. It specifies CSVKDRAHEQYF.

This clonotype was seen more than once but under ten times. J is TRBJ2-2 and V is TRBV20-1, with 11 nucleotides matching TRBD2. Germline CDR1 DFQATT, CDR2 SNEGSKA (reference sequence). V lost 3 bases, J lost 6 bases, and 3 bases stayed unmatched. There are 14 residues in the CDR3. DNA of the CDR3: TGCAGTGCTAGCACTAGCGGGAGATCCGGGGAGCTGTTTTTT. Translating gives CSASTSGRSGELFF.

This clonotype has at least ten counts. The CDR3 region is CASSIGGEGSYEQYF. The DNA for the CDR3 is TGTGCCAGCAGTATCGGGGGAGAAGGCTCCTACGAGCAGTACTTC. The chain joins TRBV7-8 to TRBJ2-7, with D perhaps matching TRBD2 (6 bases). With 6 bases removed from V and 0 bases from J, the gap between germline ends came to 15 bases. This CDR3 comprises 15 residues. From germline, CDR1 is SGHVS and CDR2 FQNEAQ.

This clonotype was observed many times. Germline and junction disagree at one end, which may indicate a read error. This chain links TRBV12-3 or TRBV12-4 with TRBJ1-1, with 8 bases identical to TRBD1. The CDR3 is made up of 12 amino acids. The CDR3 spells CASRVDRAKSDF. The CDR3 DNA reads as TGTGCCAGCCGAGTGGACAGGGCGAAGTCAGACTTT.

Many counts were recorded for this clonotype. V gene TRBV2 combines with J gene TRBJ1-5; 7 nucleotides match TRBD1. J gave up 3 bases and V 7 bases, and 9 bases lay outside the gene matches. The CDR3 loop spans 15 amino acids. The germline CDR1 and CDR2 sequences are SNHLY and FYNNEI. The CDR3 sequence: CASTPGTAYNQPQHF. The CDR3, as DNA: TGTGCCAGCACCCCGGGGACAGCTTACAATCAGCCCCAGCATTTT.

This clonotype was observed a handful of times. The gene calls are TRBV7-8 and TRBJ1-1; D remains ambiguous. This CDR3 spans 13 amino acids. The V and J ends lost 6 bases and 0 bases respectively, with 8 bases between them. CDR1 is SGHVS, CDR2 FQNEAQ, per germline. CDR3 in amino acids: CASRKSMNTEAFF. The CDR3 region has the DNA TGTGCCAGCAGGAAAAGCATGAACACTGAAGCTTTCTTT.